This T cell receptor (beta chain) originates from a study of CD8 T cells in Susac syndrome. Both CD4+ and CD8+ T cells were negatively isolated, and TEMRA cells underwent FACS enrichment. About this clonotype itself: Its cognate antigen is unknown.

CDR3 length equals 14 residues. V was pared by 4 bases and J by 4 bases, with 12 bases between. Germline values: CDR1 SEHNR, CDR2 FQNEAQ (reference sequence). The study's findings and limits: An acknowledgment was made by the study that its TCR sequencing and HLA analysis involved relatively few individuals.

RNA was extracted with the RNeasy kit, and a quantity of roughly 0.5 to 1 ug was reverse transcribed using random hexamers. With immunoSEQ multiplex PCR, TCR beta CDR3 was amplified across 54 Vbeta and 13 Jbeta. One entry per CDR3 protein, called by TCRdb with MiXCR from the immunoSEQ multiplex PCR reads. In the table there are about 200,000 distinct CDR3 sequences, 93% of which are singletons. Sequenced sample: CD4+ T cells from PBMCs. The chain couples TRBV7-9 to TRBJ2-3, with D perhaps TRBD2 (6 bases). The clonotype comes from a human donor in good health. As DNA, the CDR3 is TGTGCCAGCAGCTCCCAGGGACTGTCAGATACGCAGTATTTT. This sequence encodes CASSSQGLSDTQYF. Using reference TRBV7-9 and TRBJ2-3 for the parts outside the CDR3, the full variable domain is DTGVSQNPRHKITKRGQNVTFRCDPISEHNRLYWYRQTLGQGPEFLTYFQNEAQLEKSRLLSDRFSAERPKGSFSTLEIQRTEQGDSAMYLCASSSQGLSDTQYFGPGTRLTVL.